The entry below describes one T cell receptor beta chain. The repertoire was sequenced with immunoSEQ multiplex PCR; TCRdb's copy has only in-frame clones and lacks some. The sample includes fewer than 75,000 clones, approximately 90% of them seen just once. The data stem from a study of T cell changes during pregnancy in multiple sclerosis. The CDR3 runs to 16 residues. Trimming removed 4 bases from V and 0 bases from J, with 13 bases in between. The germline CDR1 and CDR2 sequences are SGDLS and YYNGEE. The rearrangement joins TRBV9 to TRBJ2-2, with D perhaps TRBD1 (5 bases). The sample consisted of peripheral blood, taken after pregnancy. This receptor was taken from a female donor in good health, enrolled as a control in a pregnancy study. CDR3 in amino acids: CASSPRQFANTGELFF. DNA for the CDR3: TGTGCCAGCAGCCCCCGACAGTTCGCGAACACCGGGGAGCTGTTTTTT. The whole variable domain, remainder taken from reference TRBV9 and TRBJ2-2, is DSGVTQTPKHLITATGQRVTLRCSPRSGDLSVYWYQQSLDQGLQFLIQYYNGEERAKGNILERFSAQQFPDLHSELNLSSLELGDSALYFCASSPRQFANTGELFFGEGSRLTVL.